This T cell receptor beta chain was documented in a study of identical twins. Only healthy Caucasians were enrolled as donors. Trimming stripped 4 bases from V and 3 bases from J, with 10 bases between. The CDR3 is 14 amino acids. Per germline, CDR1 SGHDN and CDR2 FVKESK. This clonotype showed up just a few times. TCRdb ran MiXCR on the 5' RACE reads and lists one entry per CDR3 protein. The table lists roughly 1,500,000 distinct CDR3 sequences, roughly 35% of them singletons. This TCR was sampled from a newborn girl in good health. The chain recombines TRBV14 with TRBJ1-5; the D is unclear. The sample consisted of cord blood. CDR3 coding DNA: TGTGCCAGCAGCCGTCGCAGGTACAATCAGCCCCAGCATTTT. This gives the protein CASSRRRYNQPQHF.